What follows is one T cell receptor beta chain and its context. Trimming cost V 0 bases and J 0 bases; bases outside gene matches: 17. CDR3 length equals 21 residues. Germline values: CDR1 ENHRY, CDR2 SYGVKD. This entry belongs to a study of blood T cell repertoires in COVID-19. Generated by immunoSEQ multiplex PCR, the TCRdb table keeps only in-frame clones and is missing some. The data hold approximately 300,000 clones, with approximately 91% observed a single time. Sequenced sample: PBMCs or T cells enriched from blood (not recorded which). The chain joins TRBV10-3 to TRBJ1-1, with TRBD1 matching over 9 bases. This receptor was identified in a woman in her twenties or thirties who had been exposed to COVID-19. The CDR3 coding sequence is TGTGCCATCAGTGAGTCGGGCGCAAGGGGGAACAGGGGGCGGGTGAACACTGAAGCTTTCTTT. Translating gives CAISESGARGNRGRVNTEAFF.